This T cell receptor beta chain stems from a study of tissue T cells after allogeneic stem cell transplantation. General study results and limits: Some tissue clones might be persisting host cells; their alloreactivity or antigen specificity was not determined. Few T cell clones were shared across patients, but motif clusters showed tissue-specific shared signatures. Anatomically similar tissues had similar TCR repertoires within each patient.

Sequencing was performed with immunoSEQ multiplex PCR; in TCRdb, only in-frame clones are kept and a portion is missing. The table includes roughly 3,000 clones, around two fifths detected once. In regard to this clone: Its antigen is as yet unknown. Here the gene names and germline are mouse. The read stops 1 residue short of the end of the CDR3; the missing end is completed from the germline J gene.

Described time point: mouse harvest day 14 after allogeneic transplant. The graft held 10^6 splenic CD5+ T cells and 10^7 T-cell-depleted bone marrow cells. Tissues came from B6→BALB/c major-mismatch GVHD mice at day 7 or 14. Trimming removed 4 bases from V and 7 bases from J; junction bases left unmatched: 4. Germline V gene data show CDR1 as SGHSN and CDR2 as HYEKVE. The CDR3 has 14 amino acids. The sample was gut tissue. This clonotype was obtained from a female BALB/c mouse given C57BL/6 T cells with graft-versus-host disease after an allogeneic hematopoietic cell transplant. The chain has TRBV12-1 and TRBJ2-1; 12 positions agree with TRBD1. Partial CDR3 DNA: TGTGCCAGCTCCCCCGGGACAGGGGGCGCTGAGCAGTTC. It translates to CASSPGTGGAEQF. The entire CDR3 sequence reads CASSPGTGGAEQFF.